The 15 T cell receptor beta chains listed next were all sequenced from one sample in a study of blood T cell repertoires in COVID-19. The repertoire was sequenced with immunoSEQ multiplex PCR; TCRdb's copy has only in-frame clones and lacks some. The sample records approximately 230,000 clones, roughly 79% being singletons. Specimen: PBMCs or T cells enriched from blood (not recorded which). The receptors shown here come from a man aged 40-49 years who had recovered from COVID-19.

This clone was counted a single time. The CDR3 is CATSELPDGAKNIQYF. CDR3 in DNA: TGTGCCACCAGTGAACTGCCTGATGGAGCCAAAAACATTCAGTACTTC. The rearrangement joins TRBV24-1 to TRBJ2-4; D not certain. V was clipped by 4 bases and J by 0 bases, with 12 bases between them. The CDR3 loop spans 16 amino acids. Germline V gene sequence: CDR1 KGHDR, CDR2 SFDVKD.

J is TRBJ2-1 and V is TRBV14, with D uncertain. The germline V gene encodes CDR1 SGHDN and CDR2 FVKESK. CDR3 length equals 11 residues. Trimming removed 5 bases from V and 8 bases from J, with 7 bases in between. CDR3 bases: TGTGCCAGCAGCAATGGCTATGAGCAGTTCTTC. This gives the protein CASSNGYEQFF. Full variable domain (rest looked up from reference TRBV14 and TRBJ2-1): EAGVTQFPSHSVIEKGQTVTLRCDPISGHDNLYWYRRVMGKEIKFLLHFVKESKQDESGMPNNRFLAERTGGTYSTLKVQPAELEDSGVYFCASSNGYEQFFGPGTRLTVL.

J is TRBJ1-2 and V is TRBV5-1; TRBD1 aligns across 12 bases. Germline V gene lookup returns CDR1 SGHRS and CDR2 YFSETQ. The length of the CDR3 is 14 residues. With 5 bases clipped from V and 8 bases from J, the junction kept 7 bases outside the gene matches. The CDR3 sequence: CASSPGTGGRGYTF. In nucleotides, the CDR3 is TGCGCCAGCAGTCCCGGGACAGGGGGCCGGGGCTACACCTTC.

This clone was seen just once. V usage is TRBV7-8 and J usage is TRBJ1-1, with a tentative D call TRBD1 (6 bases). The V end was cut by 6 bases, the J end by 6 bases, with 14 bases between. CDR1 is SGHVS, CDR2 FQNEAQ, per germline. The CDR3 totals 13 residues. CDR3 in DNA: TGTGCCAGCAGAAAGGCGGACAGATCTGAAGCTTTCTTT. Its protein product is CASRKADRSEAFF.

This chain joins TRBV11-1 and TRBJ2-1, with 14 bases that match TRBD2. This CDR3 region has 14 residues. Germline CDR1 is SGHAT and CDR2 is FQDESV (reference sequence). The V and J ends lost 5 bases and 9 bases, in that order; junction bases with no gene match: 3. CDR3 sequence: CASSVGLAGGEQFF. The CDR3 nucleotides are TGTGCCAGCAGCGTTGGACTAGCGGGAGGTGAGCAGTTCTTC.

The J gene is TRBJ1-2, the V gene TRBV3-1 (or the pseudogene TRBV3-2); D gene uncertain. The V gene lost 4 bases and the J gene lost 0 bases, with 9 bases spanning the gap. Germline lookup yields CDR1 LGHDT and CDR2 YNNKEL (reference sequence). CDR3 length equals 14 residues. CDR3 region: CASSPHGANYGYTF. The CDR3 nucleotides are TGTGCCAGCAGCCCCCACGGAGCTAACTATGGCTACACCTTC.

The V and J genes are TRBV7-3 and TRBJ1-1, with 11 bases identical to TRBD1. CDR1 is SGHTA, CDR2 FQGTGA, per germline. Germline trimming cut 3 bases from V and 4 bases from J; bases unmatched to any gene: 7. There are 16 residues in the CDR3. CDR3 residues: CASSFASGTGGTEAFF. The DNA of the CDR3 is TGTGCCAGCAGCTTTGCTTCCGGGACAGGGGGCACTGAAGCTTTCTTT. Filled out from reference TRBV7-3 and TRBJ1-1, the complete variable domain reads GAGVSQTPSNKVTEKGKYVELRCDPISGHTALYWYRQSLGQGPEFLIYFQGTGAADDSGLPNDRFFAVRPEGSVSTLKIQRTERGDSAVYLCASSFASGTGGTEAFFGQGTRLTVV.

The count of this clone is one. The CDR3 loop is CASSLNRVDGYTF. In DNA, the CDR3 is TGTGCCAGCAGCCTTAACAGGGTAGATGGCTACACCTTC. The chain couples TRBV11-2 to TRBJ1-2, with D perhaps TRBD1 (6 bases). The germline gives CDR1 SGHAT, CDR2 FQNNGV. Trimming stripped 5 bases from V and 6 bases from J, with 13 bases between. The CDR3 loop spans 13 amino acids.

The chain combines TRBV4-2 with TRBJ1-1, with 10 positions matching TRBD1. From germline, CDR1 is LGHNA and CDR2 YNFKEQ. V dropped 8 bases and J dropped 0; count of bases not matched to a gene: 6. This CDR3 has 15 amino acids. DNA of the CDR3: TGTGCCAGCTGGGGGGACAGGGGCATGAACACTGAAGCTTTCTTT. It is translated as CASWGDRGMNTEAFF.

This chain joins TRBV19 and TRBJ1-2; TRBD1 matches 10 bases. This CDR3 comprises 16 residues. V shed 4 bases, J shed 8 bases, and the junction held 13 bases outside the gene matches. Germline V gene sequence: CDR1 LNHDA, CDR2 SQIVND (reference sequence). CDR3 loop: CASSTPRGGQGYGYTF. As DNA, the CDR3 is TGTGCCAGTAGTACCCCCCGGGGGGGACAGGGGTACGGCTACACCTTC.

The chain recombines TRBV2 with TRBJ2-5, with TRBD2 matching over 10 bases. There are 15 residues in the CDR3. V lost 6 bases and J lost 5; bases outside the gene matches: 9. Germline CDR1 is SNHLY and CDR2 is FYNNEI. CDR3 in DNA: TGTGCCAGCAGATCGCTAGCGGGAGTGAAGGAGACCCAGTACTTC. Protein product: CASRSLAGVKETQYF.

A few counts support this clone. The chain joins TRBV5-1 to TRBJ2-7, with D uncertain. Trimming stripped 4 bases from V and 2 bases from J, with 13 bases between. Germline-derived CDR1 and CDR2 are SGHRS and YFSETQ. This CDR3 has 14 amino acids. CDR3 region: CASSIDTRPYEQYF. CDR3 DNA: TGCGCCAGCAGCATTGACACTCGTCCCTACGAGCAGTACTTC.

V is TRBV5-1 and J is TRBJ1-1; 10 bases are shared with TRBD1. The J segment lost 4 bases and the V segment lost 3 bases, leaving 9 bases of the junction unmatched. The CDR3 loop spans 16 amino acids. Per germline, CDR1 SGHRS and CDR2 YFSETQ. The CDR3 coding sequence is TGCGCCAGCAGCTCCGGGACAGGGGTCCAGGGCACTGAAGCTTTCTTT. Its translation: CASSSGTGVQGTEAFF.

For the CDR3, the DNA is TGTGCCAGCAGTAAGGGACAGGGGGCGTCGGAAGAGACCCAGTACTTC. Its protein is CASSKGQGASEETQYF. J is TRBJ2-5 and V is TRBV28; 12 bases line up with TRBD1. The germline V gene encodes CDR1 MDHEN and CDR2 SYDVKM. V shed 5 bases, J shed 3 bases, and the junction held 7 bases outside the gene matches. This CDR3 has 16 amino acids.

This clone was seen a handful of times. The J gene is TRBJ2-3, the V gene TRBV14; D not certain. In germline, CDR1 is SGHDN, CDR2 FVKESK. There are 11 residues in the CDR3. Trimming stripped 4 bases from V and 5 bases from J, with 4 bases between. CDR3 sequence: CASSPRDTQYF. For the CDR3, the DNA is TGTGCCAGCAGCCCTAGAGATACGCAGTATTTT.